These 11 T cell receptor beta chains were all obtained from the same sample, sequenced in a study of blood T cell repertoires in COVID-19. Only in-frame clones appear in the TCRdb table, and some are missing; sequencing was by immunoSEQ multiplex PCR. The sample carries tens of thousands of clones, 85% to 95% recorded once. The specimen was peripheral blood. These TCRs come from a man between 45 and 60 years old with COVID-19, enrolled during active disease.

The CDR3 reads CASSPGTEHSQHF. CDR3 coding DNA: TGTGCCAGCTCACCCGGGACAGAGCATTCCCAGCATTTT. The chain employs TRBV18 and TRBJ1-5; 7 nucleotides match TRBD1. This CDR3 comprises 13 residues. The germline V gene encodes CDR1 KGHSH and CDR2 LQKENI. The junction had 7 bases not matched to a gene; V was cut back by 3 bases and J by 11 bases.

The J gene is TRBJ2-7, the V gene TRBV29-1; 7 bases map to TRBD2. Unmatched junction bases numbered 7, after V lost 5 bases and J lost 0 bases. Germline V gene data show CDR1 as SQVTM and CDR2 as ANQGSEA. This CDR3 has 14 residues. The CDR3 sequence: CSVRIGGSSYEQYF. As DNA, the CDR3 is TGCAGCGTTCGAATCGGGGGGAGCTCCTACGAGCAGTACTTC.

This sequence joins TRBV29-1 and TRBJ2-1, with a tentative D call TRBD1 (5 bases). The CDR3 sequence is 12 residues long. Germline V gene data show CDR1 as SQVTM and CDR2 as ANQGSEA. Trimming removed 6 bases at V and 8 bases at J, with 14 bases between. The DNA for the CDR3 is TGCAGCGTCCAGGGTCGTCTCTATGAGCAGTTCTTC. Protein product: CSVQGRLYEQFF.

The chain combines TRBV4-3 with TRBJ1-2; perhaps TRBD1 as D (6 bases). CDR3 length: 14 amino acids. V was cut by 0 bases and J by 7 bases, with 12 bases left in between. The germline V gene encodes CDR1 LGHNA and CDR2 YSLEER. CDR3 amino acids: CASSQEGGRGGYTF. The DNA for the CDR3 is TGCGCCAGCAGCCAAGAGGGGGGGCGGGGTGGCTACACCTTC.

V is TRBV4-2 and J is TRBJ2-1; 10 bases are a match to TRBD2. The CDR3 is made up of 16 amino acids. V lost 4 bases and J lost 6; bases outside the gene matches: 9. CDR1 and CDR2 (germline): LGHNA, YNFKEQ. The CDR3 DNA reads TGTGCCAGCAGCCCCGATCTAGCGGGAGAAGGCAATGAGCAGTTCTTC. Translated: CASSPDLAGEGNEQFF.

The chain has TRBV19 and TRBJ2-1; 8 bases map to TRBD2. Germline-derived CDR1 and CDR2 are LNHDA and SQIVND (reference sequence). CDR3 length: 12 amino acids. With V trimmed by 7 bases and J by 9 bases, 5 bases remained unmatched. The CDR3 sequence: CASTNGRAEQFF. CDR3 coding DNA: TGTGCCAGTACTAACGGGAGGGCTGAGCAGTTCTTC.

V usage is TRBV6-4 and J usage is TRBJ2-1; 10 nucleotides align to TRBD2. The ends lost 5 bases at V and 4 bases at J; junction bases unmatched: 5. CDR3 length: 15 residues. CDR1 and CDR2 from the germline V gene are MRHNA and SNTAGT. In DNA, the CDR3 is TGTGCCAGCAGTAGCGGGAGGGGGGATTACAATGAGCAGTTCTTC. This translates into CASSSGRGDYNEQFF.

V and J are TRBV2 and TRBJ1-5; no firm D call. With 1 base removed from V and 1 base from J, the gap between germline ends came to 2 bases. Germline CDR1 is SNHLY and CDR2 is FYNNEI. The CDR3 has 13 residues. In nucleotides, the CDR3 is TGTGCCAGCAGTGAAGTAAGCAATCAGCCCCAGCATTTT. Its translation: CASSEVSNQPQHF.

This chain connects TRBV11-3 to TRBJ2-1; the match to TRBD2 covers 7 bases. Germline CDR1 reads SGHNT; CDR2 reads YENEEA. This CDR3 has 15 amino acids. Germline trimming cut 3 bases from V and 7 bases from J; bases unmatched to any gene: 9. Here the CDR3 reads CASSFGGGPGNEQFF. The CDR3 nucleotides are TGTGCCAGCAGCTTTGGGGGAGGGCCAGGGAATGAGCAGTTCTTC.

The chain uses TRBV3-1 (or the pseudogene TRBV3-2) and TRBJ2-7, with 10 positions matching TRBD2. Germline V gives CDR1 LGHDT, CDR2 YNNKEL (reference sequence). V was pared by 1 base and J by 1 base, with 10 bases of the junction left unmatched. The CDR3 has 18 residues. In nucleotides, the CDR3 is TGTGCCAGCAGCCAAGCCCTACCGGGACTAGCGTCTTCCTACGAGCAGTACTTC. Translated: CASSQALPGLASSYEQYF.

CDR3 amino acids: CAWTGTGGEKLFF. The CDR3 DNA reads TGTGCCTGGACCGGGACAGGGGGAGAAAAACTGTTTTTT. The V and J genes are TRBV30 and TRBJ1-4; TRBD1 aligns across 11 bases. The trim removed 4 bases at V and 8 bases at J, leaving 3 bases unmatched. Germline V CDR1 and CDR2: GTSNPN, SVGIG (reference sequence). The CDR3 has 13 residues.